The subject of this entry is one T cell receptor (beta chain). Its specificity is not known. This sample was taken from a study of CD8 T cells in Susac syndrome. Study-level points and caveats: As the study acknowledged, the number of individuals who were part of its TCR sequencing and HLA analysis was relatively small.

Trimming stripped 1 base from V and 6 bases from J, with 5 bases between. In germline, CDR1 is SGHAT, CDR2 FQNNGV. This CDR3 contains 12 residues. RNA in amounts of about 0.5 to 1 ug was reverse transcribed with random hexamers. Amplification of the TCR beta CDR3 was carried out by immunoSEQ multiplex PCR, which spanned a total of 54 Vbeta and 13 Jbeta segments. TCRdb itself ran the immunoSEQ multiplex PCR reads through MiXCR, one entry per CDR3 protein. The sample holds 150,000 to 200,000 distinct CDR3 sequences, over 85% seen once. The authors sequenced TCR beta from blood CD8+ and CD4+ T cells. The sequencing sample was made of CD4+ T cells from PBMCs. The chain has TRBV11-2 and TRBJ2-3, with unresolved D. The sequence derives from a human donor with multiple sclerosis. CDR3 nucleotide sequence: TGTGCCAGCAGCTTAGTTCCGGATACGCAGTATTTT. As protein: CASSLVPDTQYF.